Sequencing of this T cell receptor (beta chain) was carried out in a study of cytomegalovirus exposure and HLA in healthy donors. Study results and caveats: Rarity held for most TCR sequences, but there were some public TCRs that occurred in many donors. There were some V segments, including TRBV6-2 and TRBV6-3, excluded as indistinguishable. A highly shared variant cluster was judged a likely technical artifact.

A word on this clone: Its matching antigen is unknown.

This CDR3 is built from 13 residues. CDR1 and CDR2 (germline): SGHAT, FQNNGV. Trimming removed 0 bases at V and 3 bases at J, with 6 bases between. Each donor was nominally healthy when sampled (though unrecorded immune exposures were likely). 60 Vbeta and 13 Jbeta primers were used in PCR. Using immunoSEQ multiplex PCR, the repertoire was profiled, and TCRdb retains in-frame clones only, with some absent. This sample has 150,000 to 200,000 clones; roughly 9.5% occur once, and the top ten carry over 1%. Specimen: PBMCs. This chain joins TRBV11-2 and TRBJ2-7; no reliable D call. This clonotype was sampled from a woman in her twenties or thirties in good health and CMV-seropositive. CDR3 nucleotides: TGTGCCAGCAGCTTAGAGTTCCTCTACGAGCAGTACTTC. Its protein is CASSLEFLYEQYF.